Given below is one T cell receptor (beta chain) in context. A multiplex PCR was run with 60 Vbeta primers and 13 Jbeta primers. Original processing methods: Unique TCR beta chains totaled 65 million to 95 million in a later count, with around 10 million of them shared. The method was immunoSEQ multiplex PCR; TCRdb's version includes in-frame clones alone and lacks a portion of them. The V and J calls and the clone size are those of that table, but D and trimming were determined from the DNA. Of some 180,000 clones in the sample, roughly 77% were seen once. This record comes from a study of cytomegalovirus exposure and HLA in healthy donors. V lost 4 bases and J 1 base, leaving 20 bases between the germline ends. The CDR3 is made up of 19 amino acids.

This TCR was sampled from a young woman in good health and CMV-seronegative. This chain uses TRBV23-1 with TRBJ2-6; weak D call: TRBD1 (5 bases). TRBV23-1 is treated as an ORF (open reading frame) with a function not yet certain. The sample taken for sequencing was PBMCs. CDR3 sequence (DNA): TGCGCCAGCAGTCTCCAATCAGAGGACCCAGGGTCTGGGGCCAACGTCCTGACTTTC. Amino acids: CASSLQSEDPGSGANVLTF.